One T cell receptor (beta chain) is described in this entry. Method: immunoSEQ multiplex PCR; TCRdb's copy keeps in-frame clones and lacks some. Of around 190,000 clones listed, roughly 84% are singletons. These data belong to a study of blood T cell repertoires in COVID-19. Across the study: Sample material is recorded as cDNA or gDNA derived from T cells, B-cell-depleted T cells, or PBMCs.

The CDR3 has 15 amino acids. V gave up 5 bases and J gave up 2 bases, with 15 bases separating them. Germline V gene sequence: CDR1 SGHRS, CDR2 YFSETQ. This receptor was obtained from a woman aged 25 to 39 who had been exposed to COVID-19. The chain combines TRBV5-1 with TRBJ2-3, with D perhaps matching TRBD1 (5 bases). Sequenced sample: PBMCs or T cells enriched from blood (not recorded which). The CDR3 loop is CASRIRGQDTDTQYF. The CDR3 DNA sequence: TGCGCCAGCAGAATTAGGGGTCAGGACACAGATACGCAGTATTTT.